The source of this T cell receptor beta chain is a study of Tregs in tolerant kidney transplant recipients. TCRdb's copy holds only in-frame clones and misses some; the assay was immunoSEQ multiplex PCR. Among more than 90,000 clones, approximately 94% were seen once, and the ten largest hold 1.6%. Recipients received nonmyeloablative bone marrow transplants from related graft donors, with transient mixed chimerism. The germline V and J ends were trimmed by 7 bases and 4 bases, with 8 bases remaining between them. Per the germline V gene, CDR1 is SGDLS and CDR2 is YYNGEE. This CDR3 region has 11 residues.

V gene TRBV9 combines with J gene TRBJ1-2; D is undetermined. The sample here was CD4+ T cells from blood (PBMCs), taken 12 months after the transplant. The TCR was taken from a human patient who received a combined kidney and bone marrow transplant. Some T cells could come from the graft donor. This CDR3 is CASRLFYGYTF. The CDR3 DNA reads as TGTGCCAGCCGCCTATTCTATGGCTACACCTTC.